This TCR beta chain was found in a study of blood T cells in healthy people across ages. Study-level findings and limits: Unknown CMV status may confound age-related changes in expanded clones. As age increased, TCR beta diversity per million T cells fell in a roughly linear fashion.

Germline CDR1 reads SGDLS; CDR2 reads YYNGEE. The CDR3 totals 15 residues. V trimming: 4 bases; J trimming: 6 bases; junction bases outside the gene matches: 8. Note on this clonotype: Its antigen is undetermined.

Next came a second PCR, run for about 6 to 12 cycles, which used a sample-barcoded 5' primer along with a J-beta primer mix. Every sample produced at least 2.5 million CDR3-containing paired-end reads. TCRdb called the 5' RACE reads again in MiXCR, with one record for every CDR3 protein. The sample yields 540,000 or so distinct CDR3 sequences, around 50% seen once. V usage is TRBV9 and J usage is TRBJ2-5; 11 bases are a match to TRBD1. The TCR comes from an elderly man in good health. The material sequenced was blood. The CDR3 DNA is TGTGCCAGCAGCCCCAGGACAGGGGGCGCGCAGACCCAGTACTTC. As protein: CASSPRTGGAQTQYF.